This T cell receptor beta chain was captured in a study of blood T cell repertoires in COVID-19. In the study overall: COVID-19 samples from acute and convalescent phases originated in the United States, Italy and Spain.

How the authors handled the data: The authors estimated nucleated cell counts from reference gene primer amplification. Clones were read by immunoSEQ multiplex PCR, and TCRdb kept only the in-frame ones, dropping some. Clone size and the V and J calls come from that table; the DNA yielded D and trimming. The table records over 110,000 clones, roughly 84% of them present only once. This clone was detected a few times. Germline CDR1 reads KGHSH; CDR2 reads LQKENI. This CDR3 has 14 residues. V shed 2 bases and J shed 4 bases, with 11 bases lying between them. The participants were between roughly 18 and 100 years old and came from some 23 US areas. Participants' own reports of clinical history determined their cohort assignment.

The chain couples TRBV18 to TRBJ1-2; D is perhaps TRBD1 (5 bases). Material: PBMCs or T cells enriched from blood (not recorded which). The sequence derives from a man aged 35-49 years with acute COVID-19. CDR3 nucleotide sequence: TGTGCCAGCTCACCAGAACGTGACAGCTATGGCTACACCTTC. It yields the protein CASSPERDSYGYTF.